This T cell receptor beta chain emerged from a study of blood T cell repertoires in COVID-19. Study information: The United States, Italy and Spain provided the acute and convalescent COVID-19 samples. Nucleic acid was either cDNA or gDNA, and it came from T cells, B-cell-depleted T cells, or PBMCs.

The junction had 17 bases not matched to a gene; V was cut back by 4 bases and J by 8 bases. CDR3 length: 16 amino acids. Germline CDR1 SGHKS, CDR2 YYEKEE (reference sequence). Sequencing was performed with immunoSEQ multiplex PCR; in TCRdb, only in-frame clones are kept and a portion is missing. Of tens of thousands of clones in the sample, approximately 80% were seen once. The source of this sequence is a man between 70 and 80 years old with acute or convalescent COVID-19. The V gene is TRBV5-5, the J gene TRBJ1-2; 7 bases align to TRBD1. The sequencing sample was made of peripheral blood. The CDR3 region has the DNA TGTGCCAGCAGCAATGCCTTTAAGGGGGCGTCTGGCGGCTACACCTTC. It yields the protein CASSNAFKGASGGYTF.